The TCR beta chain described here comes from a study of blood T cell repertoires in COVID-19. Study-wide context: Acute and convalescent COVID-19 samples came from the United States, Italy and Spain.

Authors' processing steps: Estimation of nucleated cell counts relied on the amplification of reference gene primers. The repertoire was sequenced with immunoSEQ multiplex PCR; TCRdb's copy has only in-frame clones and lacks some. V and J calls and clone size are copied from that table; D and trimming were computed from the DNA. Of about 35,000 clones listed, about 89% were seen once; the top ten hold about 2.2%. Per germline, CDR1 SGHTA and CDR2 FQGNSA. This CDR3 is 15 amino acids long. V gave up 1 base and J gave up 4 bases, with 11 bases separating them. The source is a man over 45 with active COVID-19. The chain carries TRBV7-2 and TRBJ1-3, with D perhaps TRBD1 (5 bases). Sequencing was carried out using peripheral blood. The CDR3 DNA reads TGTGCCAGCAGCTTAGTGGCCAGGGTCGGAAACACCATATATTTT. This codes for CASSLVARVGNTIYF.